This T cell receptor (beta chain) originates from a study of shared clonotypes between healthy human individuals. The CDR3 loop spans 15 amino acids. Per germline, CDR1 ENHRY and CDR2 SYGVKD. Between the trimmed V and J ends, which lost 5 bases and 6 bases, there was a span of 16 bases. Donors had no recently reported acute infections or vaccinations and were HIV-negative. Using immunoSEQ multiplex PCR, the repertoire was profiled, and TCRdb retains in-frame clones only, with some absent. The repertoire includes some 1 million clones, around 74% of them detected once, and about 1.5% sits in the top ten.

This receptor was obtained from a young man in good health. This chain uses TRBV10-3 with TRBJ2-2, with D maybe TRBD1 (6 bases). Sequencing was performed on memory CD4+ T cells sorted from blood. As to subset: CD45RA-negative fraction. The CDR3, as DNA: TGTGCCATCAGTACAGGGATGGGAATCGCCGGGGAGCTGTTTTTT. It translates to CAISTGMGIAGELFF.